The present T cell receptor (beta chain) was sequenced within a study of beta chain features in type 1 diabetes. General study results and limits: Shorter TCRB CDR3s, moderately but significantly so, were found in Type 1 diabetes patients in all four CD4+ subsets. VDJ junctions from patients with type 1 diabetes contained fewer insertions and more deletions. Any HLA type influence on TCRB rearrangement was left unresolved here.

This clone was counted only a few times. What it binds is unknown. The isolated RNA, all of it, was reverse transcribed, so expressed TCRB transcripts were what got sequenced. Some clones are missing from TCRdb's copy, which holds only in-frame ones; the method was immunoSEQ multiplex PCR. The repertoire holds 620,000 or so clones, 15% seen once, with 0.09% to 0.095% in the top ten. V trimming: 2 bases; J trimming: 3 bases; junction bases outside the gene matches: 11. Germline V gives CDR1 MNHNS, CDR2 SASEGT. CDR3 length: 17 amino acids. The chain carries TRBV6-1 and TRBJ2-7; 9 bases map to TRBD1. Sample: naive CD4+ T cells from blood. The TCR sequence derives from a man aged 18 to 29 in good health. CDR3 residues: CASSERGDRVRNYEQYF. The CDR3 region has the DNA TGTGCCAGCAGTGAAAGAGGGGACAGGGTACGAAACTACGAGCAGTACTTC.